This entry lists 22 T cell receptor beta chains sequenced from one sample in a study of blood T cell repertoires in COVID-19. The assay was immunoSEQ multiplex PCR, and TCRdb's table has in-frame clones only and misses some. The sample lists 20,000 to 25,000 clones, roughly nine tenths occurring once. The sequenced sample consisted of peripheral blood. All receptors come from a man between 65 and 79 years old with acute or convalescent COVID-19.

This clone was picked up one time. The V call is TRBV18, the J call TRBJ1-1; no reliable D call. CDR1 and CDR2 (germline): KGHSH, LQKENI. CDR3 size: 14 residues. Trimming stripped 0 bases from V and 2 bases from J, with 7 bases between. In DNA form, the CDR3 reads TGTGCCAGCTCACCACCGAGCCAAAACACTGAAGCTTTCTTT. Amino acid sequence: CASSPPSQNTEAFF.

This clone has just one count. The rearrangement links TRBV5-1 to TRBJ2-3; D might be TRBD2 (5 bases). This CDR3 region has 14 residues. The V gene lost 4 bases and the J gene lost 0 bases, with 9 bases spanning the gap. Germline assignment: CDR1 SGHRS and CDR2 YFSETQ. Written as DNA, the CDR3 is TGCGCCAGCAGCATCCGGACTAGCACAGATACGCAGTATTTT. Translating gives CASSIRTSTDTQYF. The full variable domain, completed using reference TRBV5-1 and TRBJ2-3, is KAGVTQTPRYLIKTRGQQVTLSCSPISGHRSVSWYQQTPGQGLQFLFEYFSETQRNKGNFPGRFSGRQFSNSRSEMNVSTLELGDSALYLCASSIRTSTDTQYFGPGTRLTVL.

J is TRBJ1-4 and V is TRBV6-1; 7 positions match TRBD1. The CDR3 consists of 18 residues. Trimming took 1 base from V and 1 from J; bases not matched to a gene: 9. CDR1 and CDR2 from the germline V gene are MNHNS and SASEGT. Here the CDR3 reads CASSEVTGAVGTNEKLFF. Written as DNA, the CDR3 is TGTGCCAGCAGTGAAGTCACAGGGGCTGTGGGAACTAATGAAAAACTGTTTTTT.

This sequence joins TRBV2 and TRBJ2-7, with a possible D match to TRBD2 (5 bases). V gave up 7 bases and J gave up 0 bases, with 10 bases separating them. The CDR3 totals 13 residues. Germline CDR1 is SNHLY and CDR2 is FYNNEI. This CDR3 is CASMAGASYEQYF. As DNA, the CDR3 is TGTGCCAGCATGGCGGGCGCCTCCTACGAGCAGTACTTC.

The chain joins TRBV19 to TRBJ1-5; 9 bases map to TRBD1. CDR3 length: 15 amino acids. Trimming at V came to 4 bases and at J to 2 bases, leaving 3 bases not matched to a gene. Germline V gene data show CDR1 as LNHDA and CDR2 as SQIVND (reference sequence). The CDR3 bases are TGTGCCAGTAGTAGGGACAGGGAGCGCAATCAGCCCCAGCATTTT. It translates to CASSRDRERNQPQHF.

The CDR3, as DNA: TGTGCCAGCAGTTTAAACGGGGGTCTCACAGATACGCAGTATTTT. It is translated as CASSLNGGLTDTQYF. The chain couples TRBV28 to TRBJ2-3, with D possibly matching TRBD2 (6 bases). Trimming shortened V by 2 bases and J by 2 bases, and 11 bases separated the two germline ends. The CDR3 length is 15 residues. CDR1 and CDR2 (germline): MDHEN, SYDVKM. Filled out from reference TRBV28 and TRBJ2-3, the complete variable domain reads DVKVTQSSRYLVKRTGEKVFLECVQDMDHENMFWYRQDPGLGLRLIYFSYDVKMKEKGDIPEGYSVSREKKERFSLILESASTNQTSMYLCASSLNGGLTDTQYFGPGTRLTVL.

The V and J genes are TRBV5-8 and TRBJ1-3, with D perhaps matching TRBD1 (5 bases). The V gene's germline CDR1 is SGHTS and CDR2 YDEGEE. There are 14 residues in the CDR3. The germline V and J ends were trimmed by 0 bases and 10 bases, with 14 bases remaining between them. The CDR3 reads CASSLGWADKTIYF. CDR3 nucleotide sequence: TGTGCCAGCAGCTTGGGTTGGGCGGACAAAACCATATATTTT.

This clone was seen just once. V is TRBV16 and J is TRBJ2-4; tentatively, D is TRBD1 (5 bases). Germline CDR1 KGHSY, CDR2 FQNENV. V was shortened by 8 bases and J by 7 bases, with 9 bases between the two germline ends. CDR3 length: 11 amino acids. Here the CDR3 DNA reads TGTGCCAGCGGGAAGGGGAACATTCAGTACTTC. Translation: CASGKGNIQYF.

The chain uses TRBV5-1 and TRBJ2-1; TRBD2 agrees at 9 bases. This CDR3 has 15 amino acids. J was trimmed by 7 bases and V by 4 bases; bases with no gene match: 9. Per germline, CDR1 SGHRS and CDR2 YFSETQ. For the CDR3, the DNA is TGCGCCAGCAGCGCGGGAGGGACCCTTATTAATGAGCAGTTCTTC. Its translation: CASSAGGTLINEQFF.

The chain combines TRBV7-2 with TRBJ2-3, with 9 positions matching TRBD2. The CDR3 length is 16 residues. Germline CDR1 SGHTA, CDR2 FQGNSA. Germline trimming cut 4 bases from V and 4 bases from J; bases unmatched to any gene: 9. CDR3 residues: CASSWQGGGAADTQYF. CDR3 nucleotide sequence: TGTGCCAGCAGCTGGCAAGGCGGGGGGGCCGCAGATACGCAGTATTTT.

CDR3 in DNA: TGTGCCAGCAGTTACTCGACGCGGGACAGGCATTCCTACGAGCAGTACTTC. It is translated as CASSYSTRDRHSYEQYF. V is TRBV6-8 and J is TRBJ2-7, with 8 bases fitting TRBD1. Germline V CDR1 and CDR2: MNHGY, SAAAGT. With 0 bases clipped from V and 1 base from J, the junction kept 8 bases outside the gene matches. The CDR3 consists of 17 residues.

The J gene is TRBJ2-3, the V gene TRBV19; maybe TRBD2 (7 bases). CDR3 length: 17 amino acids. V was clipped by 6 bases and J by 5 bases, with 24 bases between them. Germline CDR1 and CDR2: LNHDA and SQIVND (reference sequence). This CDR3 reads CASSNGGGSAGKDTQYF. The CDR3 DNA sequence: TGTGCCAGTAGCAATGGGGGCGGGAGTGCCGGAAAAGATACGCAGTATTTT.

The count of this clone is one. The rearrangement links TRBV11-3 to TRBJ2-3; 8 nucleotides line up with TRBD2. V dropped 5 bases and J dropped 3; count of bases not matched to a gene: 13. The CDR3 is made up of 17 amino acids. The V gene's germline CDR1 is SGHNT and CDR2 YENEEA. CDR3 coding DNA: TGTGCCAGCAGCCTTCCCCCGGGCGGGGGGCAAACAGATACGCAGTATTTT. Encoded protein: CASSLPPGGGQTDTQYF. Full variable domain (outside the CDR3, taken from reference TRBV11-3 and TRBJ2-3): EAGVVQSPRYKIIEKKQPVAFWCNPISGHNTLYWYLQNLGQGPELLIRYENEEAVDDSQLPKDRFSAERLKGVDSTLKIQPAELGDSAVYLCASSLPPGGGQTDTQYFGPGTRLTVL.

The chain employs TRBV6-2 or TRBV6-3 and TRBJ1-2; the D gene is possibly TRBD1 (6 bases). The CDR3 runs to 15 residues. Germline-derived CDR1 and CDR2 are MNHEY and SVGEGT. V was cut by 5 bases and J by 0 bases, with 13 bases left in between. The CDR3 sequence is CASSASDRSNYGYTF. The CDR3 DNA is TGTGCCAGCAGTGCTTCGGACAGATCTAACTATGGCTACACCTTC.

The chain is built from TRBV7-2 and TRBJ2-1; possible D gene TRBD2, 5 bases. CDR1 is SGHTA, CDR2 FQGNSA, per germline. Trimming removed 1 base from V and 9 bases from J, with 13 bases in between. The CDR3 has 14 residues. For the CDR3, the DNA is TGTGCCAGCAGCTTAGAGGCCGGGGTGAGTGAGCAGTTCTTC. It yields the protein CASSLEAGVSEQFF.

V is TRBV7-9 and J is TRBJ2-1; 12 nucleotides line up with TRBD2. Trimming at V came to 6 bases and at J to 8 bases, leaving 11 bases not matched to a gene. Germline V gene sequence: CDR1 SEHNR, CDR2 FQNEAQ (reference sequence). The CDR3 sequence is 16 residues long. CDR3 nucleotide sequence: TGTGCCAGCAGATCACTCCTAGCGGGAGGGCCCGATGAGCAGTTCTTC. Translating it yields CASRSLLAGGPDEQFF.

V gene TRBV7-9 combines with J gene TRBJ1-4; D is possibly TRBD1 (5 bases). This CDR3 spans 13 amino acids. Trimming removed 5 bases from V and 6 bases from J, with 10 bases in between. CDR1 and CDR2 from the germline V gene are SEHNR and FQNEAQ (reference sequence). The CDR3 here is CASSDGGDEKLFF. CDR3 DNA sequence: TGTGCCAGCAGCGACGGGGGAGATGAAAAACTGTTTTTT.

The rearrangement uses TRBV6-2 or TRBV6-3 and TRBJ1-1; the D gene is possibly TRBD1 (5 bases). Germline V lookup: CDR1 MNHEY, CDR2 SVGEGT. V lost 0 bases and J 4 bases, leaving 12 bases between the germline ends. The CDR3 covers 15 residues. Here the CDR3 DNA reads TGTGCCAGCAGTTACTCGGGGAAGGGGCTCACTGAAGCTTTCTTT. Its translation is CASSYSGKGLTEAFF.

J is TRBJ2-3 and V is TRBV2, with 10 bases matching TRBD2. CDR3 length equals 16 residues. V gave up 5 bases and J gave up 3 bases; unmatched junction bases: 8. Germline values: CDR1 SNHLY, CDR2 FYNNEI. The CDR3 DNA reads as TGTGCCAGCAGTCCCGGGGTAGCGGGGGGAACAGATACGCAGTATTTT. It translates to CASSPGVAGGTDTQYF.

This chain joins TRBV6-5 and TRBJ2-1; 7 nucleotides match TRBD2. The V segment lost 4 bases and the J segment 5 bases; nucleotides outside the gene matches: 8. CDR1 MNHEY and CDR2 SVGAGI come from the germline V gene. The CDR3 is 15 residues long. The CDR3 DNA reads as TGTGCCAGCAGTTCCACCGGGACTATCCACAATGAGCAGTTCTTC. Its protein product is CASSSTGTIHNEQFF.

The chain carries TRBV2 and TRBJ2-2; the D gene is possibly TRBD1 (6 bases). Germline loops: CDR1 SNHLY, CDR2 FYNNEI. Trimming pared 8 bases from V and 0 bases from J, leaving 13 bases between. CDR3 length equals 15 residues. CDR3 nucleotides: TGTGCCAGCGAGCGACAGGCCACGAACACCGGGGAGCTGTTTTTT. Its protein product is CASERQATNTGELFF. Together with reference TRBV2 and TRBJ2-2, the CDR3 gives the full variable domain: EPEVTQTPSHQVTQMGQEVILRCVPISNHLYFYWYRQILGQKVEFLVSFYNNEISEKSEIFDDQFSVERPDGSNFTLKIRSTKLEDSAMYFCASERQATNTGELFFGEGSRLTVL.

This chain connects TRBV2 to TRBJ2-6; the match to TRBD1 covers 8 bases. This CDR3 is built from 17 residues. The V segment lost 7 bases and the J segment 4 bases; nucleotides outside the gene matches: 12. CDR1 is SNHLY and CDR2 is FYNNEI in the germline V gene. The CDR3 sequence: CASKGRTGFLGANVLTF. Here the CDR3 DNA reads TGTGCCAGCAAAGGCAGGACAGGGTTTCTGGGGGCCAACGTCCTGACTTTC.